This TCR beta chain was observed in a study of lymphopenia after photon versus proton radiotherapy. A word on this clone: Its antigen is still unknown.

Produced via immunoSEQ multiplex PCR; TCRdb's table is partial and in-frame only. The data show around 150,000 clones, roughly nine tenths seen once. Notes on the study in general: After the lymphocyte nadir, photon-treated repertoires showed oligoclonal expansion, especially of CD8+ Temra cells. Only patients who died were analyzed for survival; proton advantage is unproven. Photon-treated patients lost naive T cells and TCR diversity; proton-treated stayed stable.

V was pared by 7 bases and J by 0 bases, with 16 bases between. This CDR3 has 15 amino acids. Looked up from germline, CDR1 is MNHNS and CDR2 is SASEGT. The TCR comes from a man aged 45-60 years with gastric cancer. The sequences come from peripheral blood, collected from a patient treated with photon-based radiotherapy. The chain recombines TRBV6-1 with TRBJ2-7; weak D call: TRBD1 (7 bases). The CDR3 region is CASTPGGTVSYEQYF. Written as DNA, the CDR3 is TGTGCCAGCACCCCAGGGGGGACCGTCTCCTACGAGCAGTACTTC.